The 22 T cell receptor beta chains listed next were all sequenced from one sample in a study of T-cell memory formation after mild COVID-19. TCRdb re-analysed the 5' RACE reads in MiXCR, keeping a single row per CDR3 protein. This sample has about 400,000 distinct CDR3 sequences, with 15% to 20% found just once. Material for sequencing was PBMCs or a T cell subset sorted from them (not recorded which). Receptors originate from a man in his late teens or twenties who had mild COVID-19 (a few samples of this study predate the infection). Cell type and time point are not known.

This sequence joins TRBV4-3 and TRBJ1-3; perhaps TRBD1 as D (5 bases). This CDR3 region has 19 residues. With 0 bases removed from V and 0 bases from J, the gap between germline ends came to 18 bases. The germline CDR1 and CDR2 sequences are LGHNA and YSLEER. CDR3 loop: CASSQDSGAPKHSGNTIYF. The CDR3 region has the DNA TGCGCCAGCAGCCAAGATAGTGGGGCGCCTAAGCACTCTGGAAACACCATATATTTT.

This clonotype has just a few counts. This chain connects TRBV7-9 to TRBJ2-7; 9 bases match TRBD1. The CDR3 is made up of 15 amino acids. V was pared by 4 bases and J by 4 bases, with 8 bases of the junction left unmatched. Germline CDR1 is SEHNR and CDR2 is FQNEAQ (reference sequence). The CDR3 DNA follows: TGTGCCAGCAGCTCGACAGGGGGAAAATGGTACGAGCAGTACTTC. It translates to CASSSTGGKWYEQYF.

The genes are TRBV5-1 and TRBJ1-1, with D possibly matching TRBD1 (5 bases). Trimming took 6 bases from V and 4 from J, leaving 16 bases between them. Germline V CDR1 and CDR2: SGHRS, YFSETQ. The CDR3 has 14 residues. The CDR3 sequence is CASTYLGTGTEAFF. The CDR3 nucleotides are TGCGCCAGCACCTATCTGGGGACGGGCACTGAAGCTTTCTTT.

This clonotype was observed a few times. This chain links TRBV6-2 or TRBV6-3 with TRBJ2-2; D is perhaps TRBD2 (5 bases). This CDR3 comprises 12 residues. Germline V lookup: CDR1 MNHEY, CDR2 SVGEGT. V was pared by 9 bases and J by 7 bases, with 12 bases between. Here the CDR3 DNA reads TGTGCCAGTCGTCGGGGAAACGGGGAGCTGTTTTTT. Its translation is CASRRGNGELFF.

The chain joins TRBV6-2 or TRBV6-3 to TRBJ1-1; 7 positions match TRBD1. CDR1 is MNHEY and CDR2 is SVGEGT in the germline V gene. CDR3 length equals 14 residues. The V segment lost 5 bases and the J segment 7 bases; nucleotides outside the gene matches: 10. DNA for the CDR3: TGTGCCAGCAGTCGACACGACAGGGTAAATGAAGCTTTCTTT. As protein: CASSRHDRVNEAFF.

V gene TRBV4-1 combines with J gene TRBJ1-1; possibly TRBD1 for D (5 bases). The germline V gene has CDR1 MGHRA and CDR2 YSYEKL. The CDR3 loop spans 14 amino acids. The V end was cut by 1 base, the J end by 4 bases, with 10 bases between. CDR3 sequence reads: CASSQVGGSTEAFF. In nucleotides, the CDR3 is TGCGCCAGCAGCCAAGTCGGGGGGAGCACTGAAGCTTTCTTT.

This clonotype showed up just a few times. This sequence joins TRBV6-5 and TRBJ1-3, with D unclear. This CDR3 is built from 14 residues. Between the trimmed V and J ends, which lost 6 bases and 4 bases, there was a span of 13 bases. CDR1 is MNHEY and CDR2 is SVGAGI in the germline V gene. The CDR3 DNA follows: TGTGCCAGCAGCAAGCGGGCTTGGGGAAACACCATATATTTT. Translated: CASSKRAWGNTIYF.

The chain combines TRBV3-1 with TRBJ2-1, with 10 bases identical to TRBD2. The length of the CDR3 is 17 residues. Per germline, CDR1 LGHDT and CDR2 YNNKEL (reference sequence). J lost 2 bases, V lost 4 bases, and 8 bases had no gene match. The CDR3 loop reads CASSLLAGGPTYNEQFF. The CDR3 nucleotides are TGTGCCAGCAGCCTCTTAGCGGGGGGTCCTACCTACAATGAGCAGTTCTTC.

This clonotype was observed at least ten times. This sequence joins TRBV6-4 and TRBJ2-3; 10 nucleotides agree with TRBD1. Trimming at V came to 2 bases and at J to 4 bases, leaving 0 bases not matched to a gene. The CDR3 consists of 14 residues. Looked up from germline, CDR1 is MRHNA and CDR2 is SNTAGT. In DNA, the CDR3 is TGTGCCAGCAGTGACGGACAGGGGGCAGATACGCAGTATTTT. Residues: CASSDGQGADTQYF.

This clonotype was counted between two and nine times. This chain uses TRBV20-1 with TRBJ1-1; TRBD1 might be the D (5 bases). There are 13 residues in the CDR3. The V gene lost 6 bases and the J gene lost 3 bases, with 14 bases spanning the gap. Per germline, CDR1 DFQATT and CDR2 SNEGSKA (reference sequence). Here the CDR3 reads CSAQGMVDTEAFF. CDR3 sequence (DNA): TGCAGTGCGCAGGGCATGGTGGACACTGAAGCTTTCTTT.

The chain links TRBV28 to TRBJ2-7, with D uncertain. Germline CDR1 is MDHEN and CDR2 is SYDVKM. CDR3 length: 11 residues. The V and J ends lost 4 bases and 5 bases respectively, with 6 bases between them. The CDR3 DNA reads as TGTGCCAGCAGTTCGACGGACGAGCAGTACGTC. Its translation: CASSSTDEQYV.

The chain employs TRBV12-3 or TRBV12-4 and TRBJ1-2, with 10 bases fitting TRBD1. Trimming took 4 bases from V and 8 from J; bases not matched to a gene: 16. This CDR3 is 17 amino acids long. The CDR3 here is CASSSRDRGLLGGGYTF. For the CDR3, the DNA is TGTGCCAGCAGTTCCCGGGACAGGGGCCTCCTCGGGGGGGGCTACACCTTC.

For the CDR3, the DNA is TGTGCCAGCAGCTTTGAAGGGAGCTATGGCTACACCTTC. Encoded protein: CASSFEGSYGYTF. The chain links TRBV7-3 to TRBJ1-2; D call uncertain. Germline lookup yields CDR1 SGHTA and CDR2 FQGTGA. The V end was cut by 3 bases, the J end by 4 bases, with 9 bases between. The CDR3 covers 13 residues.

The J gene is TRBJ2-5, the V gene TRBV11-3; D might be TRBD2 (5 bases). The CDR3 totals 15 residues. V was trimmed by 1 base and J by 5 bases, leaving 14 bases between them. Germline CDR1 is SGHNT and CDR2 is YENEEA. The CDR3: CASSLGEGPRETQYF. The CDR3 nucleotides are TGTGCCAGCAGCTTAGGAGAGGGCCCGAGGGAGACCCAGTACTTC.

Only a few counts were recorded for this clonotype. The J gene is TRBJ2-2, the V gene TRBV12-3 or TRBV12-4, with 8 bases lining up with TRBD2. V lost 3 bases and J lost 4; bases outside the gene matches: 4. CDR3 length: 15 amino acids. The CDR3 reads CASSFWSGGTGELFF. The DNA for the CDR3 is TGTGCCAGCAGTTTTTGGAGCGGGGGCACCGGGGAGCTGTTTTTT.

This clonotype was observed a handful of times. The chain couples TRBV20-1 to TRBJ2-3; D is unclear. V was shortened by 4 bases and J by 4 bases, with 18 bases between the two germline ends. This CDR3 is built from 15 residues. CDR1 is DFQATT and CDR2 is SNEGSKA in the germline V gene (reference sequence). The CDR3 DNA follows: TGCAGTGCTACCTCGGGCCTCCTGGGCGCAGATACGCAGTATTTT. Translated: CSATSGLLGADTQYF.

The chain carries TRBV28 and TRBJ1-2; 8 positions match TRBD1. Germline V lookup: CDR1 MDHEN, CDR2 SYDVKM. J lost 8 bases, V lost 0 bases, and 8 bases had no gene match. The CDR3 consists of 15 residues. The CDR3 DNA reads TGTGCCAGCAGTTTATGGGAACAGGGGGGAGGCGGCTACACCTTC. Protein: CASSLWEQGGGGYTF.

Only a few counts were recorded for this clonotype. The CDR3 here is CASSPFRLQNTEAFF. CDR3 coding DNA: TGTGCCAGCAGCCCCTTTCGGTTGCAGAACACTGAAGCTTTCTTT. The chain links TRBV7-2 to TRBJ1-1; no clear D. The germline CDR1 and CDR2 sequences are SGHTA and FQGNSA. The CDR3 has 15 amino acids. The V gene lost 5 bases and the J gene lost 1 base, with 14 bases spanning the gap.

This clonotype was observed at least ten times. The chain joins TRBV20-1 to TRBJ2-5; D gene ambiguous. The CDR3 has 11 residues. Germline V CDR1 and CDR2: DFQATT, SNEGSKA (reference sequence). The CDR3 reads CRTQRQETQYF. The CDR3 DNA sequence: TGCAGGACTCAAAGGCAGGAGACCCAGTACTTC.

This clonotype has more than one count but fewer than ten. This chain connects TRBV5-1 to TRBJ2-5; D is unresolved. With 0 bases removed from V and 5 bases from J, the gap between germline ends came to 14 bases. CDR1 is SGHRS and CDR2 is YFSETQ in the germline V gene. This CDR3 contains 15 residues. This chain's CDR3 is CASSLGSPLGETQYF. The CDR3 DNA is TGCGCCAGCAGCTTGGGAAGCCCCTTGGGCGAGACCCAGTACTTC.

Only a few counts were recorded for this clonotype. CDR3 nucleotides: TGCGCCAGCAGCCAAGGGACAGCGAACACCGGGGAGCTGTTTTTT. As protein: CASSQGTANTGELFF. The chain is built from TRBV4-3 and TRBJ2-2; D may be TRBD1 (6 bases). The V gene's germline CDR1 is LGHNA and CDR2 YSLEER. Trimming shortened V by 1 base and J by 0 bases, and 6 bases separated the two germline ends. This CDR3 has 15 residues.

This chain's CDR3 is CASSPTRDGYTF. The CDR3 coding sequence is TGTGCCAGCTCACCAACCCGGGACGGCTACACCTTC. The gene calls are TRBV18 and TRBJ1-2; the D gene is possibly TRBD1 (5 bases). V lost 2 bases and J 8 bases, leaving 9 bases between the germline ends. Per the germline V gene, CDR1 is KGHSH and CDR2 is LQKENI. The CDR3 consists of 12 residues. Together with reference TRBV18 and TRBJ1-2, the CDR3 gives the full variable domain: NAGVMQNPRHLVRRRGQEARLRCSPMKGHSHVYWYRQLPEEGLKFMVYLQKENIIDESGMPKERFSAEFPKEGPSILRIQQVVRGDSAAYFCASSPTRDGYTFGSGTRLTVV.